The source of this T cell receptor (beta chain) is a study of Ad26.COV2.S vaccination and SARS-CoV-2 variants. The data were produced by immunoSEQ multiplex PCR, yet TCRdb's version contains in-frame clones alone and is incomplete. The sample lists 250,000 or so clones; 70% to 90% were seen once. The treatment was: around 19 received Ad26.COV2.S at low or high dose, single or two shots; 5 received placebo; per-sample allocation not given. Each sample was drawn 63 days after the first injection (of vaccine or placebo). Germline V gene data show CDR1 as LGHNA and CDR2 as YSLEER. Trimming cost V 1 base and J 4 bases; bases outside gene matches: 14. This CDR3 contains 19 residues.

The source material was peripheral blood, sampled in a trial of Ad26.COV2.S vaccine versus placebo. The clonotype was recovered from a person between 18 and 60 years old who received the Ad26.COV2.S COVID-19 vaccine or a placebo. This chain joins TRBV4-3 and TRBJ1-5; 9 nucleotides agree with TRBD1. The CDR3 nucleotides are TGCGCCAGCAGCCAAGGGCGGGACAGGGAGCCTCTTGGAAATCAGCCCCAGCATTTT. Encoded protein: CASSQGRDREPLGNQPQHF.